This T cell receptor beta chain was sequenced during a study of blood T cell repertoires in COVID-19 (dated by TCRdb to 2018 to 2020). The study in broad terms: For ImmuneRACE Cohort 3, a participant was defined as recovered based on two consecutive negative NP/OP PCR tests, clearance by a healthcare professional, or resolution of symptoms. The sample metadata nearly always contained a de-identified subject ID, COVID-19 status, age in years and sex. Where available, HLA class I and class II types were obtained from metadata supplied by the sample provider rather than from assay-based typing. Collaborator samples came from the United States, Italy and Spain and covered acute and convalescent phases of COVID-19. The material from the prospective study consisted of cDNA or gDNA derived from T cells, B-cell-depleted T cells, or PBMCs. The repertoires were made available in a free public database intended to serve as a resource for research on the immune response to SARS-CoV-2. Samples were obtained from the ongoing ImmuneRACE study (first 160 participants) and from over a thousand subjects provided by 6 global collaborators. The dataset comprised deeply sampled blood TCRbeta repertoires from subjects exposed to, actively infected with, or recovered from COVID-19. Summary of the overall study and its limitations: The quantity of clinical and demographic metadata differed by source and by participant and was supplied without curation.

TCRbeta CDR3 regions were amplified from genomic DNA by means of the immunoSEQ Assay, a bias-controlled multiplex PCR. The original pipeline was this. The number of nucleated cells in each sample was estimated from the amplification of reference gene primers within the assay. Sequence reads were collapsed and filtered to measure the absolute abundance of every unique TCRbeta CDR3 rearrangement. Productive Simpson clonality was computed per sample as the square root of Simpson's diversity index over productive rearrangements. TCRdb carries this immuneACCESS record with in-frame sequences only. Its versions omit some clonotypes, under half of them owing to an unresolved V gene in the studies checked, with the rest unexplained. V, J and clone size were drawn from that table, and D and trimming were deduced from the DNA. Here the sample has approximately 170,000 clones; 79% occur a single time. Of the sample, around 17% is held by the ten largest clones.

With regard to this clone: Its target antigen remains unknown. Per-base qualities were not stored, and no clone one base away is much larger.

Enrolling through a virtual design, the prospective study's participants ranged in age from about 18 to 89 years and lived across 20 to 25 United States geographic areas. Cohort assignment in the prospective study relied on participant-reported clinical history from a screening survey and a study questionnaire. In the prospective study, mobile phlebotomists collected whole blood, serum and a nasopharyngeal or oropharyngeal swab from each participant. Additional blood draws and questionnaires over an approximately two-month period could optionally be provided by prospective study participants. Prospective study blood samples were shipped either frozen or at room temperature before DNA extraction. The sequencing sample was made of PBMCs or T cells enriched from blood (not recorded which). This clonotype was sampled from a woman aged 65 to 85 in a cohort exposed to, infected with or recovered from COVID-19 (not recorded which).

The CDR3 reads CASSLDRANYGYTF. The DNA is TGTGCCAGCTCACTCGACAGGGCTAACTATGGCTACACCTTC. The V gene is TRBV18 and the J gene is TRBJ1-2; the junction holds 7 bases that match TRBD1. V has 4 bases trimmed and J has 0 bases trimmed; junction bases matching no gene number 2. The CDR3, cysteine through phenylalanine, is 14 amino acids long. The sequence is cut down to CDR3 DNA, 42 bases in frame from base 1. The germline V gene sets CDR1 to KGHSH and CDR2 to LQKENI.